Here is one TCR beta chain with its context. The antigen is undetermined. This entry comes from a study of T-cell reconstitution after alpha-beta-depleted transplantation in children. Study outcomes and limitations: Once a year had passed after transplant, T-cell counts and diversity came mostly from newly produced T cells. Some patients owed their high day-60 TCRbeta diversity to surviving recipient T cells and thymic progenitors. Alpha-beta T cells about two months after transplant reportedly derived from several hundred expanded graft clones.

The CDR3 has 16 amino acids. Germline CDR1 reads DFQATT; CDR2 reads SNEGSKA (reference sequence). Trimming removed 0 bases from V and 5 bases from J; junction bases left unmatched: 10. Construction of the TCRbeta library involved unique molecular identifiers. A single record per CDR3 protein comes from TCRdb applying MiXCR to the PCR reads. The sample lists 600,000 to 700,000 distinct CDR3 sequences, around 14% occurring once. The V call is TRBV20-1, the J call TRBJ1-1; 9 nucleotides agree with TRBD1. The receptor was isolated from a girl between 2 and 10 years old with congenital amegakaryocytic thrombocytopenia, due to receive a stem cell transplant. This material consisted of PBMCs, taken before TCRalphabeta/CD19-depleted stem cell transplant. CDR3 DNA: TGCAGTGCTAGAGACCCTTCCCAGGGACAGGGAACTGAAGCTTTCTTT. Translating it yields CSARDPSQGQGTEAFF.